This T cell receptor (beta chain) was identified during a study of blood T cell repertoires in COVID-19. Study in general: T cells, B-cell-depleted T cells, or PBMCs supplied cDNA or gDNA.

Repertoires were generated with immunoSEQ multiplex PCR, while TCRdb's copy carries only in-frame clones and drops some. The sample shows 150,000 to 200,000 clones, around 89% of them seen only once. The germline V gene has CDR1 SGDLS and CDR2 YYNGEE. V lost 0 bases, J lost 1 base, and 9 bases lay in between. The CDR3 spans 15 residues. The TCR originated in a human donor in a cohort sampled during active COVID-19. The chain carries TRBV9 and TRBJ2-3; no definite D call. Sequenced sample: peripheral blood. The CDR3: CASSVGVRGTDTQYF. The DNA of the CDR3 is TGTGCCAGCAGCGTAGGGGTACGGGGCACAGATACGCAGTATTTT.